What follows are 6 T cell receptor beta chains derived from one specimen sequenced in a study of T cells in Graves' hyperthyroidism and ophthalmopathy (dated by TCRdb to the late 2010s). The method behind the library was multiplex PCR. For sequencing, an Illumina HiSeq 2000 was employed. The TCR beta CDR3 regions were amplified from the RNA transcripts. The first round of RT-PCR for the TCR CDR3 was performed with the HTBI primer set and the Qiagen OneStep RT-PCR kit. TCRdb reworked the public reads: Q25 trimming with fastp, MiXCR clone assembly, productive beta chains retained. Every distinct CDR3 protein forms one entry, paired with its most common genes and DNA. In all, the sample holds roughly 500,000 distinct CDR3 sequences, and roughly 14% of those were seen once. The ten top clones hold roughly 5.5% of the sample. Input material: blood. The receptor set was obtained from a woman aged 25-40 years with Graves' hyperthyroidism that later progressed to Graves' ophthalmopathy.

This clonotype was detected many times. The chain couples TRBV18 to TRBJ2-5; 9 bases are shared with TRBD2. Germline V gene lookup returns CDR1 KGHSH and CDR2 LQKENI. After removal of 2 bases from V and 1 base from J, the junction contained 5 bases not matched to a gene. This CDR3 is 16 amino acids long. The CDR3 spells CASSPDSGRLQETQYF. CDR3 coding DNA: TGTGCCAGCTCACCAGATAGCGGGAGACTCCAAGAGACCCAGTACTTC.

This chain's CDR3 is CSVMTDTGELFF. The CDR3, as DNA: TGCAGCGTCATGACGGACACCGGGGAGCTGTTTTTT. This chain links TRBV29-1 with TRBJ2-2, with unresolved D. CDR1 is SQVTM, CDR2 ANQGSEA, per germline. V gave up 6 bases and J gave up 3 bases, with 8 bases separating them. The CDR3 length is 12 residues.

The CDR3 is CSASGSSGEINEQFF. For the CDR3, the DNA is TGCAGTGCTAGTGGATCTAGCGGGGAAATCAATGAGCAGTTCTTC. The rearrangement links TRBV20-1 to TRBJ2-1; 9 nucleotides align to TRBD2. The CDR3 contains 15 residues. Trimming removed 3 bases from V and 6 bases from J; junction bases left unmatched: 9. In germline, CDR1 is DFQATT, CDR2 SNEGSKA (reference sequence).

This clonotype was observed at least ten times. The rearrangement links TRBV2 to TRBJ2-1; tentatively, D is TRBD2 (6 bases). Germline CDR1 is SNHLY and CDR2 is FYNNEI. Trimming left V 5 bases short and J 4 bases short, with 9 bases between. The CDR3 is 13 residues long. CDR3 DNA sequence: TGTGCCAGCAGTATGGGGGGATACAATGAGCAGTTCTTC. It specifies CASSMGGYNEQFF.

This clonotype came up a few times. V is TRBV16 and J is TRBJ2-2, with D hard to call. This CDR3 spans 19 amino acids. Germline assignment: CDR1 KGHSY and CDR2 FQNENV. V was trimmed by 6 bases and J by 0 bases, leaving 23 bases between them. In DNA, the CDR3 is TGTGCCAGCAGTTTCAATCCCCCGGGCACATGGTCGAACACCGGGGAGCTGTTTTTT. Its translation is CASSFNPPGTWSNTGELFF.

Comment on this clonotype: A much larger clone is a single base away; this may be a read error. V usage is TRBV19 and J usage is TRBJ2-5, with D perhaps matching TRBD1 or TRBD2 (6 bases each). In germline, CDR1 is LNHDA, CDR2 SQIVND (reference sequence). CDR3 size: 17 residues. CDR3 loop: CARSMRRGAPTQETQYF. The CDR3 region has the DNA TGTGCCAGGAGTATGCGGAGGGGGGCGCCTACCCAAGAGACCCAGTACTTC.